This T cell receptor (beta chain) stems from a study of cytomegalovirus exposure and HLA in healthy donors. General study points: Information on immune exposure was restricted to one variable (CMV serostatus). The classifier was said to identify cytomegalovirus status with high specificity and sensitivity. TCR beta chains numbering more than 150 were designated cytomegalovirus-associated.

With regard to this clone: Its specificity is not known.

Both 60 Vbeta primers and 13 Jbeta primers went into the PCR. TCRdb keeps only in-frame clones here, not all; method: immunoSEQ multiplex PCR. Of under 150,000 clones listed, about four fifths are singletons. Sequencing was carried out using PBMCs. This TCR was sampled from a female donor in good health and CMV-seronegative.

This CDR3 reads CASSEMMGGAGYTF. CDR3 sequence (DNA): TGTGCCAGCAGTGAAATGATGGGAGGAGCGGGCTACACCTTC. This chain joins TRBV25-1 and TRBJ1-2; D ambiguous. V lost 2 bases and J lost 8, with 15 bases in between. The CDR3 runs to 14 residues. CDR1 is MGHDK and CDR2 is SYGVNS in the germline V gene.